This T cell receptor (beta chain) was sequenced in a study of blood T cell repertoires in COVID-19. Study overall: Samples came from the United States, Italy and Spain, spanning acute and convalescent COVID-19. PBMCs, B-cell-depleted T cells, or T cells were the source of the cDNA or gDNA that made up the material.

Seattle researchers signed up patients amid active infection and tracked them longitudinally. V was shortened by 6 bases and J by 3 bases, with 16 bases between the two germline ends. Germline CDR1 is SGHDT and CDR2 is YYEEEE. The CDR3 runs 14 residues. Per the study methods: Scientists estimated how many nucleated cells there were by amplifying reference gene primers. Profiled with immunoSEQ multiplex PCR; TCRdb holds only in-frame clones, not every one. The V and J calls and clone size are taken from that table; D and trimming were inferred from the DNA. The table shows 300,000 to 350,000 clones, with around 90% occurring only once.

The sample taken for sequencing was peripheral blood. This sequence joins TRBV5-6 and TRBJ2-7; D unclear. The clonotype comes from a man aged 30 to 45 with COVID-19, enrolled during active disease. In DNA form, the CDR3 reads TGTGCCAGCAAAGAGACAACGAATATCTACGAGCAGTACTTC. It translates to CASKETTNIYEQYF.